This T cell receptor beta chain was profiled in a study of cytomegalovirus exposure and HLA in healthy donors. Primers included in the PCR were 60 Vbeta and 13 Jbeta primers. Only in-frame clones appear in the TCRdb table, and some are missing; sequencing was by immunoSEQ multiplex PCR. Here the sample spans about 110,000 clones, approximately 81% being singletons. General observations from the study: DRB1 showed the most TCR associations and HLA-C the fewest in a later analysis, as rates varied by HLA locus.

Germline V gene data show CDR1 as MNHEY and CDR2 as SMNVEV (reference sequence). V shed 2 bases and J 0 bases; nucleotides not matched to a gene: 7. The CDR3 length is 18 residues. In the case of this clone: What it binds is not known.

Sequencing was carried out using PBMCs. The V and J genes are TRBV27 and TRBJ2-1; 10 nucleotides align to TRBD2. The clonotype originates from a woman aged 30 to 39 in good health and CMV-seronegative. The CDR3 loop is CASSLLSPSGSSYNEQFF. CDR3 nucleotides: TGTGCCAGCAGTTTACTCTCCCCTAGCGGGAGCTCCTACAATGAGCAGTTCTTC.